A single count supports the clone carrying this TCR beta chain. Its antigen is still unknown. The repertoire was sequenced with immunoSEQ multiplex PCR; TCRdb's copy has only in-frame clones and lacks some. This table holds approximately 45,000 clones, approximately 91% found once. Time point denoted: newly diagnosed, previously untreated cHL patient sample. This sample was taken from a study of PD-1 blockade in classical Hodgkin lymphoma. Study results and limitations: Reported findings placed baseline TCR diversity lower in newly diagnosed patients (compared with healthy donors).

The specimen was peripheral blood mononuclear cells (PBMCs). The sequence derives from a human donor with classical Hodgkin lymphoma.

The CDR3 nucleotides are TGTGCCAGCAGCCGTACACTAGGCGGGAGAGACGAGCAGTACTTC. Its protein product is CASSRTLGGRDEQYF. J is TRBJ2-7 and V is TRBV14, with TRBD2 identical over 7 bases. Trimming removed 4 bases from V and 5 bases from J; junction bases left unmatched: 11. Germline V gene data show CDR1 as SGHDN and CDR2 as FVKESK. CDR3 length: 15 residues.